Presented here are 10 T cell receptor beta chains from one specimen sequenced in a study of human T cells and chemical hapten exposure (dated by TCRdb to about 2021). Total RNA was isolated from unfractionated whole blood collected in Tempus Blood RNA tubes. Library method: 5' RACE. The instrument given in TCRdb is Illumina MiSeq. Using fastp trimming at Q25 and MiXCR clonotype assembly, TCRdb reanalyzed the public sequencing data and kept in-frame beta chains. Each record represents a unique CDR3 protein, reported with the most common genes and DNA among its rows. Here the sample has 70,000 to 85,000 distinct CDR3 sequences; approximately 15% occur a single time. Under 7.5% of the sample is taken by the ten largest. The origin of the receptors is a female donor in good health.

The chain uses TRBV27 and TRBJ2-7, with 9 nucleotides matching TRBD2. Trimming took 3 bases from V and 6 from J; bases not matched to a gene: 12. Germline V gene lookup returns CDR1 MNHEY and CDR2 SMNVEV (reference sequence). This CDR3 is 16 amino acids long. The CDR3, as DNA: TGTGCCAGCAGTTTCGTTGGGGGACTAGCCTCGGTCGAGCAGTACTTC. Its protein is CASSFVGGLASVEQYF.

The chain employs TRBV13 and TRBJ2-5, with 10 bases matching TRBD2. The CDR3 spans 16 residues. Trimming at V came to 0 bases and at J to 3 bases, leaving 4 bases not matched to a gene. CDR1 is PRHDT, CDR2 FYEKMQ, per germline (reference sequence). Here the CDR3 DNA reads TGTGCCAGCAGCTTAGGCACTAGCGGGATCAAAGAGACCCAGTACTTC. Translating gives CASSLGTSGIKETQYF.

This clonotype was recorded a few times. The chain combines TRBV12-3 or TRBV12-4 with TRBJ2-5; D remains ambiguous. The V gene lost 2 bases and the J gene lost 2 bases, with 6 bases spanning the gap. The CDR3 spans 13 residues. The CDR3 DNA is TGTGCCAGCAGTTTACGCTCGCAAGAGACCCAGTACTTC. Translated, it gives CASSLRSQETQYF.

The V call is TRBV4-1, the J call TRBJ2-5, with 8 bases fitting TRBD1. J lost 4 bases, V lost 0 bases, and 4 bases had no gene match. The germline CDR1 and CDR2 sequences are MGHRA and YSYEKL. This CDR3 contains 15 residues. The chain's CDR3 is CASSQDPTGAETQYF. The CDR3 nucleotides read TGCGCCAGCAGCCAAGACCCGACAGGGGCAGAGACCCAGTACTTC.

This clonotype was picked up a small number of times. The CDR3 DNA reads as TGTGCCAGCAGTTTATCTGCTAACTATGGCTACACCTTC. Translated: CASSLSANYGYTF. The rearrangement joins TRBV12-3 or TRBV12-4 to TRBJ1-2, with no clear D. CDR3 length: 13 amino acids. V shed 2 bases and J shed 0 bases, with 4 bases lying between them.

This clonotype was detected a few times. The V and J genes are TRBV6-1 and TRBJ1-2; possible D gene TRBD1, 6 bases. V lost 2 bases and J lost 4, with 14 bases in between. The CDR3 is made up of 15 amino acids. The germline V gene encodes CDR1 MNHNS and CDR2 SASEGT. CDR3 loop: CASSEMRRGIYGYTF. The DNA of the CDR3 is TGTGCCAGCAGTGAAATGAGGAGGGGGATCTATGGCTACACCTTC.

A few counts support this clonotype. The V call is TRBV29-1, the J call TRBJ1-1; D gene unclear. The CDR3 spans 13 residues. In germline, CDR1 is SQVTM, CDR2 ANQGSEA. V gave up 4 bases and J gave up 0 bases, with 9 bases separating them. The CDR3 protein is CSVVEGLNTEAFF. The CDR3 DNA follows: TGCAGCGTTGTGGAGGGATTGAACACTGAAGCTTTCTTT. Full variable domain (rest looked up from reference TRBV29-1 and TRBJ1-1): SAVISQKPSRDICQRGTSLTIQCQVDSQVTMMFWYRQQPGQSLTLIATANQGSEATYESGFVIDKFPISRPNLTFSTLTVSNMSPEDSSIYLCSVVEGLNTEAFFGQGTRLTVV.

This clonotype was counted a few times. V is TRBV20-1 and J is TRBJ1-5; 11 bases align to TRBD1. Trimming cost V 5 bases and J 7 bases; bases outside gene matches: 4. The CDR3 has 13 residues. CDR1 and CDR2 from the germline V gene are DFQATT and SNEGSKA (reference sequence). The CDR3 DNA follows: TGCAGTGCTGGACAGGGGGCAGAGCAGCCCCAGCATTTT. Protein product: CSAGQGAEQPQHF.

V is TRBV7-9 and J is TRBJ1-5; weak D call: TRBD1 (6 bases). From germline, CDR1 is SEHNR and CDR2 FQNEAQ (reference sequence). The ends were cut back, 4 bases at V and 5 bases at J, with 18 bases in the middle. CDR3 length: 16 amino acids. The CDR3 DNA reads as TGTGCCAGCAGCTCTTCCCAAGGAGGGGGGGATCAGCCCCAGCATTTT. This translates into CASSSSQGGGDQPQHF.

This clonotype was observed at least ten times. The chain combines TRBV12-3 or TRBV12-4 with TRBJ1-1; D unclear. CDR3 length: 15 residues. Trimming took 4 bases from V and 0 from J, leaving 12 bases between them. In DNA, the CDR3 is TGTGCCAGCAGTTACCGACGGGAGATGAACACTGAAGCTTTCTTT. It codes for CASSYRREMNTEAFF.